This TCR beta chain was identified during a study of T cell responses to AZD1222 COVID-19 vaccine. Study outcomes and limitations: It was only a handful of AZD1222 recipients who were seropositive at baseline. Donors were chiefly white British, with a greater number of females, and clonal diversity was perhaps underestimated. Regions 160-218 and 743-854 held dominance among vaccine-associated CD4 TCRs, which spanned spike.

Regarding this clone: The antigen remains undetermined.

Second-dose schedules of about 4 or about 12 weeks were combined. CDR1 LNHDA and CDR2 SQIVND come from the germline V gene (reference sequence). Losses at the gene ends were 3 bases for V and 2 bases for J; bases not matched to a gene: 8. The CDR3 has 16 amino acids. TCRdb's copy holds only in-frame clones and misses some; the assay was immunoSEQ multiplex PCR. The sample contains 150,000 to 200,000 clones, 94% of which appear only once. This chain joins TRBV19 and TRBJ1-1, with 8 nucleotides matching TRBD1. The sequencing here drew on peripheral blood, taken 28 days after the second AZD1222 dose. This receptor was obtained from an adult who received the AZD1222 COVID-19 vaccine. The CDR3 loop reads CASSILRTGQNTEAFF. The CDR3, as DNA: TGTGCCAGTAGTATCCTAAGGACAGGGCAAAACACTGAAGCTTTCTTT.